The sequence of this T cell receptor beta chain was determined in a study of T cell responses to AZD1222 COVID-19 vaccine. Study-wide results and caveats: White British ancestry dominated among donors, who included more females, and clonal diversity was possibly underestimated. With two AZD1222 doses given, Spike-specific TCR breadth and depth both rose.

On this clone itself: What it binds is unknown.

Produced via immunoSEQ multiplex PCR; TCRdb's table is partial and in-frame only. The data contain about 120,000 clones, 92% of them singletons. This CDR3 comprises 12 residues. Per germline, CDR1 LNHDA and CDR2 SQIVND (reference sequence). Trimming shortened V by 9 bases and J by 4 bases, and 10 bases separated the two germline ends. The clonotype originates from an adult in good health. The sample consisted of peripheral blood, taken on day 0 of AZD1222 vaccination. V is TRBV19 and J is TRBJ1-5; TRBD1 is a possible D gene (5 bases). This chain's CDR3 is CASGRGNQPQHF. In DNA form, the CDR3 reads TGTGCCAGCGGCCGGGGGAATCAGCCCCAGCATTTT.